This T cell receptor (beta chain) was found in a study of persistence of HIV-infected CD4 T cells (dated by TCRdb to the early 2020s). Study-level background: The median time participants had been on suppressive ART was eight to nine years. Peripheral blood samples of up to roughly 200 mL were collected at multiple time points, except for a couple of participants, who underwent leukapheresis at a single time point. Anti-CD3/anti-CD28 stimulation activated a higher proportion of cells, with a lower memory fraction, than antigen stimulation. The study isolated CMV- and HIV-1 Gag-responding CD4+ T cells from ART-treated individuals to examine antigen-driven clonal expansion of HIV-1-infected cells. The clonality of all cells in each sorted population was measured by TCRbeta sequencing, and the clonality of infected cells was measured by proviral sequencing. The TCR cluster analysis across participants included roughly 8 participants for CMV and six or seven participants for Gag. The paper's findings and limits, for the study overall: Enrichment of degenerate expanded CDR3beta sequences was found in antigen-responding cells, suggesting convergent selection of CD4+ responses to CMV and Gag. A correlation was observed between TCR oligoclonality and proviral oligoclonality within the same sorted populations. Because the TCR analyses were done in bulk, restricting them to just the rare CMV-responding cells that actually carried HIV-1 proviruses was not possible. Significantly lower TCRbeta richness was observed in CMV- and Gag-responding cells than in anti-CD3/anti-CD28-responding cells, and higher oligoclonality was observed in CMV-responding cells than in CD3/CD28-stimulated and Gag-responding cells. Few individuals were included in the study, and only a limited range of antigens was tested.

The immunoSEQ hsTCRB assay version 4, run in survey mode, was used to sequence TCRbeta repertoires from genomic DNA. Genomic DNA was diluted to roughly 9.5 ng/uL, using up to roughly 1 ug per sample for TCRbeta sequencing. The authors' analysis ran thus. TCRbeta data were analyzed in ImmunoSeq Analyzer 3.0, with diversity computed on productive nucleotide rearrangements. Using the Immunarch R package, lower-bound TCR diversity was estimated with the improved Chao index and clonality was estimated with the Gini coefficient. When different nucleotide rearrangements encoded the same CDR3beta amino acid sequence, each rearrangement was treated as a distinct clonotype. Differential abundance analysis found TCRbeta sequences that were significantly enriched in antigen-responding cells compared with anti-CD3/anti-CD28-activated cells. TCRs were clustered by predicted peptide-MHC specificity with GLIPH2, both within individual participants and across merged participant data sets. What TCRdb holds here is the immuneACCESS table cut down to in-frame rearrangements. Part of the clones is not present; checked against another copy, under half of the missing clones reflect an unresolved V gene, and the others are unexplained. The DNA was the basis for D and trimming; V, J and clone size are from that table. The sample table contains roughly 48,000 clones; only one count was recorded for about 87% of them. In total, the top ten clones hold roughly 0.46% of the sample.

The sample's treatment or condition label, decoded: suppressive antiretroviral therapy. As a nonspecific positive control representing the CD4+ T cell repertoire, the cells were stimulated with anti-CD3/anti-CD28 magnetic beads. Responding CD4+ T cells were sorted by upregulation of both CD40 ligand and CD69. Participants were HIV-1-infected adults who started suppressive ART during chronic infection. For at least 4 years, the participants' plasma HIV-1 RNA had been undetectable, below 50 copies/mL. To be included, participants needed a CD4+ T cell count above 400 cells/uL and a positive CMV serology. Before stimulation, PBMCs were isolated using density centrifugation and then depleted of CD8+ T cells. For around 18 hours, the CD8-depleted PBMCs were stimulated with anti-CD28/CD49d costimulation, a CD40-blocking antibody, and enfuvirtide to prevent new infections. Cells were sorted on a Beckman Coulter MoFlo Legacy or XDP sorter, with propidium iodide excluding dead cells. Genomic DNA was extracted with the QIAamp DNA Mini Kit for samples above one million cells, otherwise with the Quick-DNA Microprep Kit.

The CDR3 runs 17 residues from the cysteine to the phenylalanine. This entry keeps only the CDR3 DNA: 51 bases, framed from base 1. Relative to germline, V is 4 bases shorter and J is 0 bases shorter, with 16 bases between their ends. CDR1 and CDR2 (MNHNS, SASEGT) derive from the germline V gene. Points on this clone: Its binding antigen is unknown. Base qualities were left out, and no much larger clone turns up one base away.

The specimen comprised CD4+ T cells sorted from PBMCs after roughly 18-hour stimulation, sampled from a patient who received antiretroviral therapy. The sample's cell subset or site, from its label and the paper: CD40L+CD69+ CD4 T cells responding to anti-CD3/anti-CD28 beads, representing the overall repertoire. The rearranged segments are TRBV6-1 and TRBJ1-5; the D segment could be TRBD1, given 6 matching bases. The TCR sequence derives from an adult woman with HIV who was CMV-seropositive. The nucleotide sequence is given as TGTGCCAGCAGTGCCAAGCCCGGGACATCTAGCAATCAGCCCCAGCATTTT. Its protein product is CASSAKPGTSSNQPQHF.